This entry lists 25 T cell receptor beta chains sequenced from one sample in a study of follicular helper T cells after annual influenza vaccination. TCRdb's copy holds only in-frame clones and misses some; the assay was immunoSEQ multiplex PCR. The data contain about 27,000 clones, roughly 80% of them singletons. Time point denoted: 2014-2015 season, pre-vaccination. This specimen consisted of CXCR5+ CD38- circulating T follicular helper cells from blood, obtained on the day of influenza vaccination. The subset denotes: circulating Tfh, non-naive CD4+CXCR5+PD-1+ (ICOS+CD38+ or ICOS-CD38-). The receptors were sampled from an adult who received the influenza vaccine.

The V gene is TRBV4-2, the J gene TRBJ2-7; TRBD2 agrees at 16 bases. The germline CDR1 and CDR2 sequences are LGHNA and YNFKEQ. V trimming: 8 bases; J trimming: 4 bases; junction bases outside the gene matches: 5. The CDR3 has 15 amino acids. Here the CDR3 DNA reads TGTGCCAGCGCGGGGGGACTAGCGGGAGGGTACGAGCAGTACTTC. Protein product: CASAGGLAGGYEQYF.

The chain has TRBV29-1 and TRBJ1-5; no clear D. The germline gives CDR1 SQVTM, CDR2 ANQGSEA. V lost 6 bases and J 0 bases, leaving 6 bases between the germline ends. There are 12 residues in the CDR3. CDR3: CSVANSNQPQHF. In DNA form, the CDR3 reads TGCAGCGTCGCGAATAGCAATCAGCCCCAGCATTTT. The variable domain in full, completed from reference TRBV29-1 and TRBJ1-5, reads SAVISQKPSRDICQRGTSLTIQCQVDSQVTMMFWYRQQPGQSLTLIATANQGSEATYESGFVIDKFPISRPNLTFSTLTVSNMSPEDSSIYLCSVANSNQPQHFGDGTRLSIL.

V gene TRBV29-1 combines with J gene TRBJ2-3; 7 bases agree with TRBD2. Germline V gene sequence: CDR1 SQVTM, CDR2 ANQGSEA. With V trimmed by 4 bases and J by 2 bases, 3 bases remained unmatched. This CDR3 region has 13 residues. The CDR3 spells CSVVAGLTDTQYF. CDR3 sequence (DNA): TGCAGCGTTGTAGCGGGCCTCACAGATACGCAGTATTTT.

The J gene is TRBJ2-2, the V gene TRBV4-2, with D uncertain. The CDR3 runs 15 residues. V gave up 3 bases and J gave up 5 bases, with 13 bases separating them. Germline CDR1 and CDR2: LGHNA and YNFKEQ. The CDR3 DNA sequence: TGTGCCAGCAGCCATCGTAGCCAAAGTACCGGGGAGCTGTTTTTT. Protein: CASSHRSQSTGELFF.

V usage is TRBV18 and J usage is TRBJ1-5; tentatively, D is TRBD1 (6 bases). Germline V gene lookup returns CDR1 KGHSH and CDR2 LQKENI. Trimming pared 3 bases from V and 2 bases from J, leaving 14 bases between. The CDR3 runs 16 residues. The CDR3 loop is CASSPPSQGGNQPQHF. CDR3 coding DNA: TGTGCCAGCTCACCTCCGTCACAGGGAGGCAATCAGCCCCAGCATTTT.

This clone is a singleton in its sample. The genes are TRBV19 and TRBJ1-1; 8 nucleotides align to TRBD1. CDR1 LNHDA and CDR2 SQIVND come from the germline V gene (reference sequence). The length of the CDR3 is 13 residues. The V gene end was trimmed by 4 bases and the J gene end by 3 bases; junction bases not matched to a gene: 1. CDR3 DNA sequence: TGTGCCAGTAGTACGGACAGGGACACTGAAGCTTTCTTT. It translates to CASSTDRDTEAFF.

The rearrangement joins TRBV4-1 to TRBJ1-4; D gene ambiguous. The CDR3 extends over 14 amino acids. The ends were cut back, 2 bases at V and 4 bases at J, with 8 bases in the middle. Germline values: CDR1 MGHRA, CDR2 YSYEKL. CDR3 residues: CASSQQQYNEKLFF. The CDR3 DNA follows: TGCGCCAGCAGCCAACAACAGTATAATGAAAAACTGTTTTTT.

CDR3 in amino acids: CASSLDRGPYEQYF. The CDR3 DNA reads TGTGCCAGCAGCTTAGACAGGGGCCCCTACGAGCAGTACTTC. The genes are TRBV7-6 and TRBJ2-7, with 7 nucleotides matching TRBD1. The CDR3 length is 14 residues. With 1 base clipped from V and 2 bases from J, the junction kept 2 bases outside the gene matches. Germline lookup yields CDR1 SGHVS and CDR2 FNYEAQ.

The chain recombines TRBV11-2 with TRBJ2-7; the D is unclear. This CDR3 is built from 14 residues. V lost 0 bases and J 2 bases, leaving 8 bases between the germline ends. CDR1 is SGHAT, CDR2 FQNNGV, per germline. CDR3 sequence (DNA): TGTGCCAGCAGCTTAGACATCACTACCTACGAGCAGTACTTC. Translating gives CASSLDITTYEQYF.

The chain employs TRBV5-1 and TRBJ1-1; 7 nucleotides align to TRBD1. With 2 bases clipped from V and 0 bases from J, the junction kept 4 bases outside the gene matches. The germline gives CDR1 SGHRS, CDR2 YFSETQ. This CDR3 has 15 residues. DNA of the CDR3: TGCGCCAGCAGCTTCGGGACAGCTATGAACACTGAAGCTTTCTTT. It codes for CASSFGTAMNTEAFF.

The chain combines TRBV28 with TRBJ2-3; D gene uncertain. This CDR3 has 11 amino acids. V lost 5 bases to trimming and J lost 6 bases, with 6 bases between them. Germline CDR1 reads MDHEN; CDR2 reads SYDVKM. Here the CDR3 reads CASSLRDTQYF. The CDR3 nucleotides are TGTGCCAGCAGTCTCCGGGATACGCAGTATTTT.

The chain combines TRBV28 with TRBJ2-5; 10 nucleotides line up with TRBD1. The V and J ends lost 5 bases and 3 bases, in that order; junction bases with no gene match: 6. This CDR3 has 15 amino acids. Germline CDR1 reads MDHEN; CDR2 reads SYDVKM. The CDR3 bases are TGTGCCAGCAGTATTTCCGGGACAGGGGAAGAGACCCAGTACTTC. It specifies CASSISGTGEETQYF.

The gene calls are TRBV6-5 and TRBJ1-2; a possible D gene is TRBD1 (6 bases). Trimming took off 6 bases at V and 5 bases at J, with 13 bases between the two ends. CDR1 and CDR2 from the germline V gene are MNHEY and SVGAGI. There are 13 residues in the CDR3. DNA for the CDR3: TGTGCCAGCAGACCCGACAGGCTTTATGGCTACACCTTC. Its translation: CASRPDRLYGYTF.

The gene calls are TRBV28 and TRBJ1-2; no clear D gene. Germline-derived CDR1 and CDR2 are MDHEN and SYDVKM. The CDR3 runs 12 residues. With 8 bases removed from V and 2 bases from J, the gap between germline ends came to 9 bases. The CDR3 nucleotides read TGTGCCAGCCTTAGGGAGAACTATGGCTACACCTTC. Protein sequence: CASLRENYGYTF.

In its sample, this clone was seen a few times. A junction end diverges from the germline sequence, so it may reflect a read error. The chain couples TRBV7-7 to TRBJ1-3; D possibly corresponds to TRBD1 (6 bases). The CDR3 has 15 residues. Germline loops: CDR1 SSHAT, CDR2 FNYEAQ (reference sequence). CDR3 in amino acids: CASSLGTGPGNTIYF. The CDR3 DNA reads TGTGCTAGCAGCTTAGGAACAGGGCCCGGAAACACCATATATTTT.

V gene TRBV6-5 combines with J gene TRBJ2-2, with a weak D call TRBD2 (5 bases). The CDR3 contains 16 residues. Trimming took 2 bases from V and 7 from J, leaving 17 bases between them. CDR1 and CDR2 (germline): MNHEY, SVGAGI. This chain's CDR3 is CASSYIIRVRDGELFF. As DNA, the CDR3 is TGTGCCAGCAGTTACATCATCCGGGTTCGGGACGGGGAGCTGTTTTTT.

CDR3 amino acids: CAWSGQISNQPQHF. The CDR3 DNA reads TGTGCCTGGAGTGGACAGATTAGCAATCAGCCCCAGCATTTT. The chain combines TRBV30 with TRBJ1-5; D might be TRBD1 (5 bases). Germline V gives CDR1 GTSNPN, CDR2 SVGIG (reference sequence). The CDR3 covers 14 residues. Trimming cost V 1 base and J 0 bases, with 7 bases left between them.

V usage is TRBV4-1 and J usage is TRBJ1-2; 8 nucleotides line up with TRBD1. CDR3 length equals 19 residues. V lost 3 bases and J lost 0; bases outside the gene matches: 15. CDR1 is MGHRA, CDR2 YSYEKL, per germline. As DNA, the CDR3 is TGCGCCAGCAGCCAGTATCGAGGACAGGGTGAGGGAGCTAACTATGGCTACACCTTC. Protein: CASSQYRGQGEGANYGYTF.

This clone was detected a few times. This chain links TRBV5-1 with TRBJ1-2, with a tentative D call TRBD1 (6 bases). The CDR3 has 16 amino acids. From germline, CDR1 is SGHRS and CDR2 YFSETQ. Trimming left V 4 bases short and J 4 bases short, with 20 bases between. CDR3 bases: TGCGCCAGCAGCCCTGGGGGGGCGTTTGGGGGCTATGGCTACACCTTC. Protein sequence: CASSPGGAFGGYGYTF.

The V and J genes are TRBV9 and TRBJ2-4; D perhaps matches TRBD1 (5 bases). V gave up 0 bases and J gave up 6 bases, with 13 bases separating them. Germline CDR1 reads SGDLS; CDR2 reads YYNGEE. The CDR3 is made up of 15 amino acids. CDR3 region: CASSVGAGIGNIQYF. The CDR3 bases are TGTGCCAGCAGCGTAGGAGCAGGGATCGGAAACATTCAGTACTTC.

This chain links TRBV15 with TRBJ1-3; no firm D call. V dropped 0 bases and J dropped 1 base, with 10 bases sitting between them. The CDR3 extends over 16 amino acids. Per the germline V gene, CDR1 is LNHNV and CDR2 is YYDKDF (reference sequence). The DNA of the CDR3 is TGTGCCACCAGCAGAGAGGCAGGCAAGTCTGGAAACACCATATATTTT. It encodes CATSREAGKSGNTIYF.

The chain has TRBV14 and TRBJ2-1; TRBD2 is a possible D gene (6 bases). Per the germline V gene, CDR1 is SGHDN and CDR2 is FVKESK. This CDR3 is 16 amino acids long. V dropped 5 bases and J dropped 4 bases, with 18 bases sitting between them. CDR3 bases: TGTGCCAGCAGCTTGCGGGGAGTAACTGTTTACAATGAGCAGTTCTTC. Residues: CASSLRGVTVYNEQFF. The full variable domain, rest sourced from reference TRBV14 and TRBJ2-1, is EAGVTQFPSHSVIEKGQTVTLRCDPISGHDNLYWYRRVMGKEIKFLLHFVKESKQDESGMPNNRFLAERTGGTYSTLKVQPAELEDSGVYFCASSLRGVTVYNEQFFGPGTRLTVL.

The chain couples TRBV30 to TRBJ2-5, with a weak D call TRBD1 (6 bases). Germline CDR1 GTSNPN, CDR2 SVGIG (reference sequence). Trimming took off 2 bases at V and 4 bases at J, with 17 bases between the two ends. This CDR3 comprises 15 residues. The CDR3 sequence is CAWSSAGEFIETQYF. CDR3 nucleotides: TGTGCCTGGAGTTCCGCAGGGGAATTTATAGAGACCCAGTACTTC.

This chain uses TRBV10-3 with TRBJ1-2, with D possibly being TRBD1 (5 bases). Trimming removed 7 bases at V and 5 bases at J, with 14 bases between. CDR1 is ENHRY and CDR2 is SYGVKD in the germline V gene. CDR3 size: 13 residues. CDR3 region: CAINPGLRYGYTF. In nucleotides, the CDR3 is TGTGCCATCAACCCGGGACTTCGGTATGGCTACACCTTC.

The chain uses TRBV18 and TRBJ1-1, with a tentative D call TRBD1 (6 bases). The V end was cut by 3 bases, the J end by 4 bases, with 24 bases between. The germline V gene encodes CDR1 KGHSH and CDR2 LQKENI. This CDR3 region has 18 residues. DNA for the CDR3: TGTGCCAGCTCACCGGGGCTAGCACGGGGGGCGCAAGGCACTGAAGCTTTCTTT. It specifies CASSPGLARGAQGTEAFF.